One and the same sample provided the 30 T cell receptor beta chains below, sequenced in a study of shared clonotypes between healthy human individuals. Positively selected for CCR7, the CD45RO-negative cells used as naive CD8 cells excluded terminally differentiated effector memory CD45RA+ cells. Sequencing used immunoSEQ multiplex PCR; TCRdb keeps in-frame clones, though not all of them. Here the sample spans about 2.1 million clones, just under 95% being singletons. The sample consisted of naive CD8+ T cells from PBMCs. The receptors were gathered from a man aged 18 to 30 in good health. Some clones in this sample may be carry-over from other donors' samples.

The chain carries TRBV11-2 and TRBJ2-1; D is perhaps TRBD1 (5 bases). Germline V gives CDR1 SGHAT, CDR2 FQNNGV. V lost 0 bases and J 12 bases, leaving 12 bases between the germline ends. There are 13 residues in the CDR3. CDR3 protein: CASSLDQGARQFF. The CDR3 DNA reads TGTGCCAGCAGCTTAGATCAGGGCGCTCGGCAGTTCTTC. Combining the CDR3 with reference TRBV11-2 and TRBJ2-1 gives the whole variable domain EAGVAQSPRYKIIEKRQSVAFWCNPISGHATLYWYQQILGQGPKLLIQFQNNGVVDDSQLPKDRFSAERLKGVDSTLKIQPAKLEDSAVYLCASSLDQGARQFFGPGTRLTVL.

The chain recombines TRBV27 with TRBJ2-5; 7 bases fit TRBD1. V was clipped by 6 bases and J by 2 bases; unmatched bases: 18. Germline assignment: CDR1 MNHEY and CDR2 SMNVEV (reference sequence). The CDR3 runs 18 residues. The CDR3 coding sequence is TGTGCCAGCAGCCTCAGAGGACAGGCACTCATTCGGCAAGAGACCCAGTACTTC. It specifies CASSLRGQALIRQETQYF.

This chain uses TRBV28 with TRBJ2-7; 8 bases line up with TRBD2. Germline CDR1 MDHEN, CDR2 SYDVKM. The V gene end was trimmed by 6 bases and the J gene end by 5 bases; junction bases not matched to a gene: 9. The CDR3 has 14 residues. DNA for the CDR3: TGTGCCAGCAGATTTTCGACTAGCGCGGACGAGCAGTACTTC. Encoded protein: CASRFSTSADEQYF.

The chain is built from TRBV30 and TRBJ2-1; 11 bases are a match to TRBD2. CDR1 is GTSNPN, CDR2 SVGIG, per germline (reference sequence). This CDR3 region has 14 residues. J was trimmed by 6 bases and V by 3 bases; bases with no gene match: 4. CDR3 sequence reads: CAWSPGTSGNEQFF. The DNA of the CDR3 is TGTGCCTGGAGCCCCGGGACTAGCGGCAATGAGCAGTTCTTC. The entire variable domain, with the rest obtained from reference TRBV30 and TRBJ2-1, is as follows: SQTIHQWPATLVQPVGSPLSLECTVEGTSNPNLYWYRQAAGRGLQLLFYSVGIGQISSEVPQNLSASRPQDRQFILSSKKLLLSDSGFYLCAWSPGTSGNEQFFGPGTRLTVL.

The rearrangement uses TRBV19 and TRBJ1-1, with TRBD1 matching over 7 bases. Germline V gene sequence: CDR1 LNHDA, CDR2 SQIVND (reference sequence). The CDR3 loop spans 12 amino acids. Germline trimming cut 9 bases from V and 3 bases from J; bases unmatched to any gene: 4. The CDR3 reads CASKQGYTEAFF. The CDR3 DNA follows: TGTGCCAGCAAACAGGGGTACACTGAAGCTTTCTTT.

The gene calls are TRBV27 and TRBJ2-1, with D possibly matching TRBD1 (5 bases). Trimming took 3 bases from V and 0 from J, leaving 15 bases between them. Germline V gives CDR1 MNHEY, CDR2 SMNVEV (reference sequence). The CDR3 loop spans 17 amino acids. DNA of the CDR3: TGTGCCAGCAGTTTGGTACCAGGGCCGAGCTCCTACAATGAGCAGTTCTTC. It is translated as CASSLVPGPSSYNEQFF.

The DNA for the CDR3 is TGTGCCAGCAGTTTTCAAGGACTAGCGGGAGTTGGGAGCTCCTACAATGAGCAGTTCTTC. Translating it yields CASSFQGLAGVGSSYNEQFF. This chain joins TRBV27 and TRBJ2-1; 13 nucleotides agree with TRBD2. CDR1 is MNHEY, CDR2 SMNVEV, per germline (reference sequence). The CDR3 is made up of 20 amino acids. V shed 3 bases, J shed 0 bases, and the junction held 11 bases outside the gene matches.

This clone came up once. CDR3 amino acids: CASSLEVRWTEAFF. CDR3 nucleotides: TGTGCCAGCAGCCTCGAAGTGAGGTGGACTGAAGCTTTCTTT. The rearrangement links TRBV14 to TRBJ1-1, with D unresolved. This CDR3 has 14 residues. Trimming took off 4 bases at V and 5 bases at J, with 14 bases between the two ends. Germline CDR1 is SGHDN and CDR2 is FVKESK.

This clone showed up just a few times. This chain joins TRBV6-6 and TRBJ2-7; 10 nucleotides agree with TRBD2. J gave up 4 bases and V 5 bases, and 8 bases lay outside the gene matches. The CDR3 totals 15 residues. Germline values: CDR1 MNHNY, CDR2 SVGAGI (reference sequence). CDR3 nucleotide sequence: TGTGCCAGCAGTGACGTGGAGCGGGAGGGATACGAGCAGTACTTC. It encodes CASSDVEREGYEQYF.

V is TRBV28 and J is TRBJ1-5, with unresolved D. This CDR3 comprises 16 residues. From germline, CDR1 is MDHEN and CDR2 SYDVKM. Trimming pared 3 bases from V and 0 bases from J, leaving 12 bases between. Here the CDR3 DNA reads TGTGCCAGCAGTTTCGAGGGAAGCAATAGCAATCAGCCCCAGCATTTT. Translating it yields CASSFEGSNSNQPQHF. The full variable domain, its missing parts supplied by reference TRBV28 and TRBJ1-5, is DVKVTQSSRYLVKRTGEKVFLECVQDMDHENMFWYRQDPGLGLRLIYFSYDVKMKEKGDIPEGYSVSREKKERFSLILESASTNQTSMYLCASSFEGSNSNQPQHFGDGTRLSIL.

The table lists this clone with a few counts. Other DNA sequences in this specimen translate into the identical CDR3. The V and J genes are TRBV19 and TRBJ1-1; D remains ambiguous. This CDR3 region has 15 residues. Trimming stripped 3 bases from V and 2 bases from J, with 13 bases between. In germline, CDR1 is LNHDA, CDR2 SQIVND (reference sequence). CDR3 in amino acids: CASSITPGPNTEAFF. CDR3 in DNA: TGTGCCAGTAGTATTACGCCCGGGCCCAACACTGAAGCTTTCTTT.

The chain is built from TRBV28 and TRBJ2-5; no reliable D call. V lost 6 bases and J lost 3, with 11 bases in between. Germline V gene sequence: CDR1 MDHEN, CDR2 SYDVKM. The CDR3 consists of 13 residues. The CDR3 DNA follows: TGTGCCAGCAGAGCGCCTGGGGAAGAGACCCAGTACTTC. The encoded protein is CASRAPGEETQYF.

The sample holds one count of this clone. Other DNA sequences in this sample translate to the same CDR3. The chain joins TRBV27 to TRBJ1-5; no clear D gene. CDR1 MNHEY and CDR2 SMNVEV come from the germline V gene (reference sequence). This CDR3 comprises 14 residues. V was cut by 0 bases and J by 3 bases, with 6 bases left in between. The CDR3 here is CASSLSGSNQPQHF. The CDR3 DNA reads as TGTGCCAGCAGTTTATCGGGGTCCAATCAGCCCCAGCATTTT.

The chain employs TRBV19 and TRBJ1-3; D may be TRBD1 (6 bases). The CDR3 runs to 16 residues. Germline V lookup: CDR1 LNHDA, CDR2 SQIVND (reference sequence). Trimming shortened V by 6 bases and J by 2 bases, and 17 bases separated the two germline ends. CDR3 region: CASSETGRSTGNTIYF. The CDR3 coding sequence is TGTGCCAGTAGCGAAACAGGGAGGTCCACTGGAAACACCATATATTTT.

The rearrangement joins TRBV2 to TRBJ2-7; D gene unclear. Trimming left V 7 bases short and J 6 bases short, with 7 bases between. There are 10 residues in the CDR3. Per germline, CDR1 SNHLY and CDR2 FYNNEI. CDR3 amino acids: CASTGVEQYF. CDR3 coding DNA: TGTGCCAGCACTGGGGTCGAGCAGTACTTC.

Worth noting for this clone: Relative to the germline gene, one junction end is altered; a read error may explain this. The CDR3, as DNA: TGTGCCAGCAGCCTAGGACAGGCTAAAGAAAAACTGTTTTTT. Amino acid sequence: CASSLGQAKEKLFF. This chain joins TRBV9 and TRBJ1-4, with 7 positions matching TRBD1. The germline gives CDR1 SGDLS, CDR2 YYNGEE. The CDR3 is made up of 14 amino acids.

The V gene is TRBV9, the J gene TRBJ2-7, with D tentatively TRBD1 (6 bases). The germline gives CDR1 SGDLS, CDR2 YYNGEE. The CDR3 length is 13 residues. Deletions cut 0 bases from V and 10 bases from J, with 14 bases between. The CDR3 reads CASSVGAPGHQYF. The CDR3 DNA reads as TGTGCCAGCAGCGTAGGGGCCCCGGGACACCAGTACTTC.

The CDR3 coding sequence is TGTGCCAGCAGGGGGGACAGGGTCTACGAGCAGTACTTC. It translates to CASRGDRVYEQYF. This rearrangement joins TRBV6-1 to TRBJ2-7, with 9 bases that match TRBD1. In germline, CDR1 is MNHNS, CDR2 SASEGT. The CDR3 consists of 13 residues. The V gene end was trimmed by 6 bases and the J gene end by 3 bases; junction bases not matched to a gene: 3.

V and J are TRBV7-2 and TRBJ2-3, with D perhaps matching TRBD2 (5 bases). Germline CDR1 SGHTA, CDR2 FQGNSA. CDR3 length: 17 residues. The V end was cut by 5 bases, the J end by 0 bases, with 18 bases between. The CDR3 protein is CASSEGLGSLSTDTQYF. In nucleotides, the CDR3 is TGTGCCAGCAGCGAGGGTCTAGGGTCTCTTAGCACAGATACGCAGTATTTT.

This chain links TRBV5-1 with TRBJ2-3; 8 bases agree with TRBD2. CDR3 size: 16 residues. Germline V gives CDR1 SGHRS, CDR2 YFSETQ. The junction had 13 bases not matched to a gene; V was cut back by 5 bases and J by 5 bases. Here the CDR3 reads CASRTNPGLGEDTQYF. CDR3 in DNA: TGCGCCAGCAGAACGAACCCGGGACTAGGGGAAGATACGCAGTATTTT. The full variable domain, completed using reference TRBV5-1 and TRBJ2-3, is KAGVTQTPRYLIKTRGQQVTLSCSPISGHRSVSWYQQTPGQGLQFLFEYFSETQRNKGNFPGRFSGRQFSNSRSEMNVSTLELGDSALYLCASRTNPGLGEDTQYFGPGTRLTVL.

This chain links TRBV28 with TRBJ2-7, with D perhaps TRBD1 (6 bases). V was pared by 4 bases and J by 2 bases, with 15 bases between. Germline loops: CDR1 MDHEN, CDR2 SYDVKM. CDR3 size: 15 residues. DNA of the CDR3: TGTGCCAGCAGTTCACTACAGGGCTACCCCTACGAGCAGTACTTC. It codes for CASSSLQGYPYEQYF.

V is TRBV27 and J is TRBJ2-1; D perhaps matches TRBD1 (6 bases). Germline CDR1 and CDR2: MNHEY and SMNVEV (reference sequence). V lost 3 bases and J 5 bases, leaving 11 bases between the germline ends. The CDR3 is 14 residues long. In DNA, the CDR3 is TGTGCCAGCAGTTTCCGGACAGTAAACAATGAGCAGTTCTTC. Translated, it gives CASSFRTVNNEQFF.

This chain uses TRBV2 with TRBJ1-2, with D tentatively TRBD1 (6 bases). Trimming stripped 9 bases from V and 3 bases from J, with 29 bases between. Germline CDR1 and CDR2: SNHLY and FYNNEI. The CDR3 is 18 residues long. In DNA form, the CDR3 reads TGTGCCAGGAGGAATCTTGACGGGGGCCCCTCCTCCTACTATGGCTACACCTTC. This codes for CARRNLDGGPSSYYGYTF.

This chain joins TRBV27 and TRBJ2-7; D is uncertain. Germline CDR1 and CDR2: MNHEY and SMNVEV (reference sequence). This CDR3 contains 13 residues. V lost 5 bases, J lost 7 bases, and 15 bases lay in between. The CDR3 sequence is CASSPGPFWEQYF. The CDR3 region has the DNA TGTGCCAGCAGTCCTGGACCCTTCTGGGAGCAGTACTTC.

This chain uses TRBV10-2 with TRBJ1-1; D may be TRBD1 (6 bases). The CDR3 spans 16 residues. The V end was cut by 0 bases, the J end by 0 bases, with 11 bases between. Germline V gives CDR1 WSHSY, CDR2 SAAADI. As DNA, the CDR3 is TGCGCCAGCAGTGAGTCGCCAGGGGCGATGAACACTGAAGCTTTCTTT. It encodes CASSESPGAMNTEAFF.

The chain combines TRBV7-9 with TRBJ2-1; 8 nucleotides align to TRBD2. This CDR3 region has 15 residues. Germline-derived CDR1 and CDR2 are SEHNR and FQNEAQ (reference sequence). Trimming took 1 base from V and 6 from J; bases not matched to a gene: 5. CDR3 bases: TGTGCCAGCAGCTTAGGCGGGAGGCCTTTCAATGAGCAGTTCTTC. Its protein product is CASSLGGRPFNEQFF.

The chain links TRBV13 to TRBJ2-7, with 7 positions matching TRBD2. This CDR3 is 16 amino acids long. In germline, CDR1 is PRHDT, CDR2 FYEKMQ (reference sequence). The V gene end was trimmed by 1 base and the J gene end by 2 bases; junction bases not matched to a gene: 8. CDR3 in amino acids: CASSLVTSGATYEQYF. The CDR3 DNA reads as TGTGCCAGCAGCTTAGTAACCAGCGGGGCTACCTACGAGCAGTACTTC.

The CDR3 protein is CASSARTGSGVGELFF. CDR3 DNA sequence: TGTGCCAGCAGCGCCCGGACAGGGTCGGGTGTCGGGGAGCTGTTTTTT. The V gene is TRBV11-3, the J gene TRBJ2-2; TRBD1 matches at 8 bases. The CDR3 is made up of 16 amino acids. The V gene's germline CDR1 is SGHNT and CDR2 YENEEA. With 5 bases clipped from V and 7 bases from J, the junction kept 12 bases outside the gene matches.

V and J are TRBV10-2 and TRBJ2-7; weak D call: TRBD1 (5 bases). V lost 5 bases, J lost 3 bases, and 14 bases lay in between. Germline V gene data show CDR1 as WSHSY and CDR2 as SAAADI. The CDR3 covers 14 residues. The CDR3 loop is CASSPTAQGYEQYF. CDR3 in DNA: TGCGCCAGCAGTCCGACGGCGCAGGGCTACGAGCAGTACTTC.

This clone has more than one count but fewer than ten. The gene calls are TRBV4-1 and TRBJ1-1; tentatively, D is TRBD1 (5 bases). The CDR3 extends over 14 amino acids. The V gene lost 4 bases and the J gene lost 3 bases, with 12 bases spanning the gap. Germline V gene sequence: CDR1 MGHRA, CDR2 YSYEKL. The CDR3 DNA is TGCGCCAGCAGCCCCGGACTGGGGGACACTGAAGCTTTCTTT. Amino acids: CASSPGLGDTEAFF.